This TCR beta chain was sequenced during a study of cytomegalovirus exposure and HLA in healthy donors. Looking at the study overall: Unique TCR beta sequences numbering some 110 million came from approximately 180 million T cells in an earlier analysis. The study's findings and limits: In a later analysis, TCR beta V- and J-gene trimming was associated with a missense DCLRE1C variant.

The PCR employed 60 Vbeta primers together with 13 Jbeta primers. Source study methods: There were around 80 million unique TCR beta chains by a later count, and some 12 million of them were shared. Method: immunoSEQ multiplex PCR; TCRdb's copy keeps in-frame clones and lacks some. Clonal size and the V and J genes are those of that table, whereas D and trimming came from the DNA. The sample carries 100,000 to 150,000 clones, around 68% recorded once. Germline V gene sequence: CDR1 MGHDK, CDR2 SYGVNS. Trimming took 4 bases from V and 2 from J, leaving 14 bases between them. CDR3 length: 15 amino acids. A remark on this clone: What it binds is not known.

V is TRBV25-1 and J is TRBJ2-5; D call uncertain. Sequenced: PBMCs. The TCR sequence derives from a man aged 35-49 years in good health and CMV-seropositive. CDR3 coding DNA: TGTGCCAGCAGTGTTGGCTATGAGGAGCAAGAGACCCAGTACTTC. Protein: CASSVGYEEQETQYF.